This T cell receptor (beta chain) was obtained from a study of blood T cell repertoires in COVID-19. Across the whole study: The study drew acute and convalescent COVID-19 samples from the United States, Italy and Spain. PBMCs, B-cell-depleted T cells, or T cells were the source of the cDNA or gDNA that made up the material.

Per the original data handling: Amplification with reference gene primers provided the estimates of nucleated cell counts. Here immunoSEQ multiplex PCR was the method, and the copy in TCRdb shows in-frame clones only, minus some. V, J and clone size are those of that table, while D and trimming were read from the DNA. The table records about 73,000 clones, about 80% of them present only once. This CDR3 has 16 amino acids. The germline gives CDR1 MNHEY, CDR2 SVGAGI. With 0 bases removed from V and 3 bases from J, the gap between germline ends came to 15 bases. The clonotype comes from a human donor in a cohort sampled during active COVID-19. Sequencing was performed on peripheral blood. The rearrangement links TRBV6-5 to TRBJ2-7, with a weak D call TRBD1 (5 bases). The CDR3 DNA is TGTGCCAGCAGTTACTCGTCCAGGTCCAGGGACTACGAGCAGTACTTC. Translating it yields CASSYSSRSRDYEQYF.